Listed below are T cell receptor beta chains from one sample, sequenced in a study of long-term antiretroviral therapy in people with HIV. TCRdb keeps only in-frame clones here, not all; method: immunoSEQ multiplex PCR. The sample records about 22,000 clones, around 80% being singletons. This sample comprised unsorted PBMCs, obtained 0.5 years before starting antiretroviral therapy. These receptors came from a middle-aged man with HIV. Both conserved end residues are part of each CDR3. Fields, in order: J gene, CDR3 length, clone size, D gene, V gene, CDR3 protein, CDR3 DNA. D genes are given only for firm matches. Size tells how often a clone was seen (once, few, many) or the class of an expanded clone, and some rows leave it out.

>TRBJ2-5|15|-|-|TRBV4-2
CASSRQIGEQETQYF
TGTGCCAGCAGCCGCCAGATAGGGGAGCAAGAGACCCAGTACTTC
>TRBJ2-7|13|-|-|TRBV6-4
CASSDWTAYEQYF
TGTGCCAGCAGTGATTGGACGGCCTACGAGCAGTACTTC
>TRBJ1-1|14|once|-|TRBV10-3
CAISERGIRTEAFF
TGTGCCATCAGTGAGCGGGGAATAAGGACTGAAGCTTTCTTT
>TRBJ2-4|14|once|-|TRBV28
CASSAALAKNIQYF
TGTGCCAGCAGCGCCGCCTTAGCCAAAAACATTCAGTACTTC
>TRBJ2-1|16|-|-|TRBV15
CATSRDGAGSYNEQFF
TGTGCCACCAGCAGAGATGGGGCAGGGTCCTACAATGAGCAGTTCTTC
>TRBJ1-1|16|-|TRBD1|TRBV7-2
CASSPLQGHRGTEAFF
TGTGCCAGCAGCCCCCTACAGGGGCATAGAGGCACTGAAGCTTTCTTT
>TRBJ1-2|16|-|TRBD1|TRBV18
CASSQGIAGGAYGYTF
TGTGCCAGCTCACAGGGGATTGCAGGGGGCGCGTATGGCTACACCTTC
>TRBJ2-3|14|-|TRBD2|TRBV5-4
CASSYTSGGYTQYF
TGTGCCAGCAGCTATACTAGCGGGGGATATACGCAGTATTTT
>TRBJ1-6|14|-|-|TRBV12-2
CVHAGDGHNSPLHF
TGTGTACACGCAGGGGACGGACATAATTCACCCCTCCACTTT
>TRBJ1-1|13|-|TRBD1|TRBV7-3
CASSLGGTGEAFF
TGTGCCAGCAGCTTAGGGGGGACAGGGGAAGCTTTCTTT
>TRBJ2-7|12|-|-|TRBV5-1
CASSPSGYEQYF
TGCGCCAGCAGCCCCTCAGGGTACGAGCAGTACTTC
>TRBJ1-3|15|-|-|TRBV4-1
CASSRQEFSGNTIYF
TGCGCCAGCAGCCGACAGGAATTCTCTGGAAACACCATATATTTT
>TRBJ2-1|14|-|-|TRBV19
CASSIVEGAGEQFF
TGTGCCAGTAGTATAGTGGAGGGGGCCGGGGAGCAGTTCTTC
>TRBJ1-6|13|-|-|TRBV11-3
CASSLETNSPLHF
TGTGCCAGCAGCTTAGAAACTAATTCACCCCTCCACTTT
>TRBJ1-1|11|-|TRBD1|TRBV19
CASRTTGAAFF
TGTGCCAGTAGAACTACAGGGGCGGCTTTCTTT
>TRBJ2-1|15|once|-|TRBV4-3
CASSQDWPPTLGQFF
TGCGCCAGCAGCCAAGACTGGCCACCTACCTTAGGGCAGTTCTTC
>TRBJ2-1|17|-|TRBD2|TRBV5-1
CASSLADLAGGYNEQFF
TGCGCCAGCAGCTTGGCCGACCTAGCGGGGGGTTACAATGAGCAGTTCTTC
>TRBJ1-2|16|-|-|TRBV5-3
CARSWGEAEEWYGYTF
TGTGCCAGAAGCTGGGGGGAGGCGGAAGAATGGTATGGCTACACCTTC
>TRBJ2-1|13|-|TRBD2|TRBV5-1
CASSPGGEGMQFF
TGCGCCAGCAGCCCCGGGGGGGAAGGAATGCAGTTCTTC
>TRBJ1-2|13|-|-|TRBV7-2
CASSSGTHYGYTF
TGTGCCAGCAGCTCCGGGACACACTATGGCTACACCTTC
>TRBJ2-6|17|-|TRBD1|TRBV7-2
CASSSRQGATGANVLTF
TGTGCCAGCAGCTCCCGACAGGGGGCGACTGGGGCCAACGTCCTGACTTTC
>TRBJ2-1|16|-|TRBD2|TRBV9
CASSASGGAMELVQFF
TGTGCCAGCAGCGCTAGCGGGGGGGCCATGGAGTTGGTGCAGTTCTTC
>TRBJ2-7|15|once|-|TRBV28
CASSPRGERPYEQYF
TGTGCCAGCAGTCCTAGGGGTGAGAGGCCTTACGAGCAGTACTTC
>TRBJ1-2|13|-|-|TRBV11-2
CASSPGPNYGYTF
TGTGCCAGCAGCCCGGGGCCTAACTATGGCTACACCTTC
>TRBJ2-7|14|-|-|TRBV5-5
CASSFGDGAYEQYF
TGTGCCAGCAGCTTCGGTGACGGAGCCTACGAGCAGTACTTC
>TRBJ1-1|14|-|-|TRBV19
CASSIGHTNTEAFF
TGTGCCAGTAGTATTGGTCATACGAACACTGAAGCTTTCTTT
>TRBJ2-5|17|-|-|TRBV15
CATSRDIGEGDQETQYF
TGTGCCACCAGCAGAGATATCGGAGAGGGGGACCAAGAGACCCAGTACTTC
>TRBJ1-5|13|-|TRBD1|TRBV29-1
CSVGDSTFGSQHF
TGCAGCGTTGGGGACAGCACGTTCGGGAGCCAGCATTTT
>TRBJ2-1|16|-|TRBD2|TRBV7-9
CASSPHRGGILNEQFF
TGTGCCAGCAGCCCCCATCGGGGGGGAATCTTGAATGAGCAGTTCTTC
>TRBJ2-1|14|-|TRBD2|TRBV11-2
CASSLNLAGNEQFF
TGTGCCAGCAGCCTAAACCTAGCGGGGAATGAGCAGTTCTTC
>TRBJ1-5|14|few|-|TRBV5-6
CASSLGQINQPQHF
TGTGCCAGCAGCTTGGGGCAGATCAATCAGCCCCAGCATTTT
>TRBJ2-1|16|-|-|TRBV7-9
CASSQARGAAYNEQFF
TGTGCCAGCAGCCAAGCCCGGGGGGCAGCCTACAATGAGCAGTTCTTC
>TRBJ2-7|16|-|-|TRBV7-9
CASSLGDAGSSYEQYF
TGTGCCAGCAGCTTAGGCGATGCAGGGAGCTCCTACGAGCAGTACTTC
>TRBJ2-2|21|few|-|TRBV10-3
CAIGGLQEGPFRHTNTGELFF
TGTGCCATCGGAGGACTCCAAGAAGGGCCATTCAGACACACGAACACCGGGGAGCTGTTTTTT
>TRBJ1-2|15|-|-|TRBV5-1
CASSLTGSANYGYTF
TGCGCCAGCAGCTTGACAGGTTCAGCTAACTATGGCTACACCTTC
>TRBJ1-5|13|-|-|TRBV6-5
CASSRQPNQPQHF
TGTGCCAGCAGCCGACAGCCGAATCAGCCCCAGCATTTT
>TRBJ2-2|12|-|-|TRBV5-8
CASSLDTGELFF
TGTGCCAGCAGCTTGGACACCGGGGAGCTGTTTTTT
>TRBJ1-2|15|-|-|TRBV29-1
CSVSGAGVGDYGYTF
TGCAGCGTATCTGGGGCAGGGGTCGGGGACTATGGCTACACCTTC
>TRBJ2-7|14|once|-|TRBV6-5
CASSPLARGYEQYF
TGTGCCAGCAGCCCCCTCGCCAGGGGCTACGAGCAGTACTTC
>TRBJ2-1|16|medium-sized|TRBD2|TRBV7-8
CASSPRGAGGGHEQFF
TGTGCCAGCAGCCCTCGAGGAGCGGGGGGAGGTCATGAGCAGTTCTTC
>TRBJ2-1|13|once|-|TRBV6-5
CASRSDSNNEQFF
TGTGCCAGCAGATCCGACAGCAACAATGAGCAGTTCTTC
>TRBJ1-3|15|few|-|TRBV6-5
CASSADPSPGNTIYF
TGTGCCAGCAGCGCAGACCCCAGCCCTGGAAACACCATATATTTT
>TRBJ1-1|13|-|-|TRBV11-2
CASSLKGVTEAFF
TGTGCCAGCAGCTTAAAAGGGGTCACTGAAGCTTTCTTT
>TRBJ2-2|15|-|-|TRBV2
CASSEETVNTGELFF
TGTGCCAGCAGTGAGGAGACGGTGAACACCGGGGAGCTGTTTTTT
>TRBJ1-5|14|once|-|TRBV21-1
CASVQRGGTQPQHF
TGTGCCAGCGTTCAACGGGGAGGGACCCAGCCCCAGCATTTT
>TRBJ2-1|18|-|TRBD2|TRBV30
CAWSALGGGARLLNEQFF
TGTGCCTGGAGTGCACTCGGCGGGGGGGCCCGTCTCCTCAATGAGCAGTTCTTC